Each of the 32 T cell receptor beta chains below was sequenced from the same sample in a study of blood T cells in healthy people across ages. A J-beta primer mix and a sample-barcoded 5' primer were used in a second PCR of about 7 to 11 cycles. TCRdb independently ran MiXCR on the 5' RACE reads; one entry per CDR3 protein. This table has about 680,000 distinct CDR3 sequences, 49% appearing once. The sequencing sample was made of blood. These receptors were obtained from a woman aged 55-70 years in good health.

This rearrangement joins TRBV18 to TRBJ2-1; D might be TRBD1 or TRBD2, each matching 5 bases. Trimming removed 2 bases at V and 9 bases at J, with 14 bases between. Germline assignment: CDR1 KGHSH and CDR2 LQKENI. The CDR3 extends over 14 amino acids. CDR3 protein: CASSPLGRESEQFF. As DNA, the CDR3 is TGTGCCAGCTCACCATTGGGACGAGAAAGTGAGCAGTTCTTC.

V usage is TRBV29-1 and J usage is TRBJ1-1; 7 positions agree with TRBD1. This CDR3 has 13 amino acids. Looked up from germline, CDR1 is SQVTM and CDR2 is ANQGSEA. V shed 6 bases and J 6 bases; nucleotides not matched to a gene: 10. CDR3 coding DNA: TGCAGCGTGGGGGACAGCATGAAAGCTGAAGCTTTCTTT. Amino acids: CSVGDSMKAEAFF.

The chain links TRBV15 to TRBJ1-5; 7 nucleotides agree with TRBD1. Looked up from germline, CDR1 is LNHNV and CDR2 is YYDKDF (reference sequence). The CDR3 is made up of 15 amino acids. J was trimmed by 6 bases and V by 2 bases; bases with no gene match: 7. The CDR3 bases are TGTGCCACCAGCAGAACAGGGGTTTTAGGTCAGCCCCAGCATTTT. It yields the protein CATSRTGVLGQPQHF.

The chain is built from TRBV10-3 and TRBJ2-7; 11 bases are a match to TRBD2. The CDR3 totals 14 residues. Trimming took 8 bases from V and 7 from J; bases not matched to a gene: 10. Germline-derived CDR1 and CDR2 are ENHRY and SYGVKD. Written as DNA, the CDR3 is TGTGCCATCCTTGATACTAGCGGGAGAAATGAGCAGTACTTC. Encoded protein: CAILDTSGRNEQYF.

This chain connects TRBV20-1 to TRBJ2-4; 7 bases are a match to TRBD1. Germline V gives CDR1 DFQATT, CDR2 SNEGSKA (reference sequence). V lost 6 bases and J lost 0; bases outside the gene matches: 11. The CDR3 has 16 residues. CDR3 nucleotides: TGCAGTGCCAGACCGGACAGGTCAACAGCCAAAAACATTCAGTACTTC. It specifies CSARPDRSTAKNIQYF.

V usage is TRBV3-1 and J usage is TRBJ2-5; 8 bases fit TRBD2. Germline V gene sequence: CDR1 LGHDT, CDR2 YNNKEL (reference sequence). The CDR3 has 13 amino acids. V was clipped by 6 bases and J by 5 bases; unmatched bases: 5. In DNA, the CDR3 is TGTGCCAGCAGAGCGGGAGCTGGGGAGACCCAGTACTTC. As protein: CASRAGAGETQYF.

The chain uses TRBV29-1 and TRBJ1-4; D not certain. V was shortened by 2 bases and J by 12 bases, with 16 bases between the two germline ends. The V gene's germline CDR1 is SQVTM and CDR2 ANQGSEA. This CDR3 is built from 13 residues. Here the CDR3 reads CSVETRGGEQLFF. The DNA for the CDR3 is TGCAGCGTTGAAACCCGGGGAGGTGAGCAACTGTTTTTT.

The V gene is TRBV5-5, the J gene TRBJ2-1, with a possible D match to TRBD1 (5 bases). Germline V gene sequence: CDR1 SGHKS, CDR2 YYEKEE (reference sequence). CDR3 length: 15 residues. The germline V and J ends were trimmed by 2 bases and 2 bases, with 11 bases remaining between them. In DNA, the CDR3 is TGTGCCAGCAGCTTTACGACGGACACCTACAATGAGCAGTTCTTC. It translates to CASSFTTDTYNEQFF.

DNA for the CDR3: TGCGCCAGCAGCTTGGTGCCGGGACAGACTAACTATGGCTACACCTTC. Protein sequence: CASSLVPGQTNYGYTF. The rearrangement links TRBV5-1 to TRBJ1-2, with 7 bases fitting TRBD1. CDR1 is SGHRS, CDR2 YFSETQ, per germline. This CDR3 contains 16 residues. J was trimmed by 0 bases and V by 0 bases; bases with no gene match: 5.

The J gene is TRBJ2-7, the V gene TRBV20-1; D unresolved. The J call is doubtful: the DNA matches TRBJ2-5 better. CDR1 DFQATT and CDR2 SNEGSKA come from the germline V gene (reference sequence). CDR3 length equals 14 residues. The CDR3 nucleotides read TGCAGTGCTAGAGATGGCCTCCACGAAGAGACCCAGTACTTC. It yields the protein CSARDGLHEETQYF.

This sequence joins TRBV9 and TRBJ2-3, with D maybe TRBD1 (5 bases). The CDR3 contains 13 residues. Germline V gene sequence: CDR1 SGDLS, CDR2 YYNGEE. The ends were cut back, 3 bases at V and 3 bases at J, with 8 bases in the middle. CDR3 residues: CASSGQTTDTQYF. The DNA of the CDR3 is TGTGCCAGCAGCGGACAGACAACAGATACGCAGTATTTT.

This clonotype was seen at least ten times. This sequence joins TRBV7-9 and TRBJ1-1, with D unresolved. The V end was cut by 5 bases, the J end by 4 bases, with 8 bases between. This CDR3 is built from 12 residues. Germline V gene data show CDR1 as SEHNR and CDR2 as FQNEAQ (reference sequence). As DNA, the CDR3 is TGTGCCAGCAGCCCTCCCAGCACTGAAGCTTTCTTT. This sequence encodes CASSPPSTEAFF.

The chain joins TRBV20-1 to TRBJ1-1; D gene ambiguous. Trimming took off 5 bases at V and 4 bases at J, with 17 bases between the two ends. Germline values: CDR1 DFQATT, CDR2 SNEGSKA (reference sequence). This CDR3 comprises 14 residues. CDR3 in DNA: TGCAGTGCTGGGGTTGATGGGTGGAGCACTGAAGCTTTCTTT. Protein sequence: CSAGVDGWSTEAFF.

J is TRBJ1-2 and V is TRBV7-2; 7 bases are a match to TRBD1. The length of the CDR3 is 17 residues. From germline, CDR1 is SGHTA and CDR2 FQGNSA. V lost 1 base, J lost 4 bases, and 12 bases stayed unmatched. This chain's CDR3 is CASSLGQGRGSFYGYTF. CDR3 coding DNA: TGTGCCAGCAGCTTAGGACAGGGAAGAGGCAGTTTCTATGGCTACACCTTC. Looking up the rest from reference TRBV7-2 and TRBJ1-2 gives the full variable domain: GAGVSQSPSNKVTEKGKDVELRCDPISGHTALYWYRQSLGQGLEFLIYFQGNSAPDKSGLPSDRFSAERTGGSVSTLTIQRTQQEDSAVYLCASSLGQGRGSFYGYTFGSGTRLTVV.

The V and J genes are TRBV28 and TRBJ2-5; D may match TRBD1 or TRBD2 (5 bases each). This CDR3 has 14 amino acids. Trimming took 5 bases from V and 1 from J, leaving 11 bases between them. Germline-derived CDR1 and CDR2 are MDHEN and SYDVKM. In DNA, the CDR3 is TGTGCCAGCAGTGCGCAGGGACCCCAAGAGACCCAGTACTTC. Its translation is CASSAQGPQETQYF. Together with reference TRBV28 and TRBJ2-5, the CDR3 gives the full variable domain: DVKVTQSSRYLVKRTGEKVFLECVQDMDHENMFWYRQDPGLGLRLIYFSYDVKMKEKGDIPEGYSVSREKKERFSLILESASTNQTSMYLCASSAQGPQETQYFGPGTRLLVL.

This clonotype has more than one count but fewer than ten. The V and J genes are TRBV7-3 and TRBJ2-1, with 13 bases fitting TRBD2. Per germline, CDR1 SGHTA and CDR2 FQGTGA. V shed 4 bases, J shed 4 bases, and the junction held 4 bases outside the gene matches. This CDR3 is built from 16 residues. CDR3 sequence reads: CASSSRTSGSYNEQFF. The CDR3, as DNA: TGTGCCAGCAGCTCTCGGACTAGCGGGAGTTACAATGAGCAGTTCTTC.

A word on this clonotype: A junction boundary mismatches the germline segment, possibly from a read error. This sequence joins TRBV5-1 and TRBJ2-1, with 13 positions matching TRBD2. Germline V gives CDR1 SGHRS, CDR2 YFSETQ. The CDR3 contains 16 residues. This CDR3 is CTSSPLAGGLLSEQFF. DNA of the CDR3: TGCACCAGCAGCCCACTAGCGGGAGGGCTACTCAGCGAGCAGTTCTTC.

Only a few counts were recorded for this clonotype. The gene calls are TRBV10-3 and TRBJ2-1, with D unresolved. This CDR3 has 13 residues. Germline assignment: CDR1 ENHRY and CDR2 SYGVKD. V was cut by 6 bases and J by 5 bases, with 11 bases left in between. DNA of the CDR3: TGTGCCATCAGGGATGGACCCCACAATGAGCAGTTCTTC. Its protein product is CAIRDGPHNEQFF.

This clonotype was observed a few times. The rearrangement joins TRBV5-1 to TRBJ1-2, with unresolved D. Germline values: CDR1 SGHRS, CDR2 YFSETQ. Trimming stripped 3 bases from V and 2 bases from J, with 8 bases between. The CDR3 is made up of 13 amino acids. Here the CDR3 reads CASSSRENYGYTF. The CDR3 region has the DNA TGCGCCAGCAGCTCACGGGAAAACTATGGCTACACCTTC. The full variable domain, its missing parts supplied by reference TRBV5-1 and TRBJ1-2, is KAGVTQTPRYLIKTRGQQVTLSCSPISGHRSVSWYQQTPGQGLQFLFEYFSETQRNKGNFPGRFSGRQFSNSRSEMNVSTLELGDSALYLCASSSRENYGYTFGSGTRLTVV.

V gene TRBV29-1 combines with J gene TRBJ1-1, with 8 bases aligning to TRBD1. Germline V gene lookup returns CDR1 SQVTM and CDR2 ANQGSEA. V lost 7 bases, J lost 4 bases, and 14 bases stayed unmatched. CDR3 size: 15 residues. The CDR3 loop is CSAQTSGGKSTEAFF. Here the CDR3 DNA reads TGCAGCGCTCAGACATCAGGGGGCAAAAGCACTGAAGCTTTCTTT. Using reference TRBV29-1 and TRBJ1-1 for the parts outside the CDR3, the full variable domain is SAVISQKPSRDICQRGTSLTIQCQVDSQVTMMFWYRQQPGQSLTLIATANQGSEATYESGFVIDKFPISRPNLTFSTLTVSNMSPEDSSIYLCSAQTSGGKSTEAFFGQGTRLTVV.

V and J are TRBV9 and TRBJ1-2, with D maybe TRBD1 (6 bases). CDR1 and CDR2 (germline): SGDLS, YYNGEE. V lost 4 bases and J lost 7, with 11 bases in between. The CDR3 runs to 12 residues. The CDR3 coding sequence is TGTGCCAGCAGCTACAGGGTCGGTGGCTACACCTTC. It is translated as CASSYRVGGYTF. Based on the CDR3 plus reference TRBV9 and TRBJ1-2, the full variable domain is DSGVTQTPKHLITATGQRVTLRCSPRSGDLSVYWYQQSLDQGLQFLIQYYNGEERAKGNILERFSAQQFPDLHSELNLSSLELGDSALYFCASSYRVGGYTFGSGTRLTVV.

Written as DNA, the CDR3 is TGTGCCAGCAGTTCCGCGGGACAGGGCGAGAGTAACTATGGCTACACCTTC. This sequence encodes CASSSAGQGESNYGYTF. This rearrangement joins TRBV6-5 to TRBJ1-2, with 9 bases matching TRBD1. The junction had 10 bases not matched to a gene; V was cut back by 4 bases and J by 1 base. This CDR3 has 17 residues. CDR1 MNHEY and CDR2 SVGAGI come from the germline V gene.

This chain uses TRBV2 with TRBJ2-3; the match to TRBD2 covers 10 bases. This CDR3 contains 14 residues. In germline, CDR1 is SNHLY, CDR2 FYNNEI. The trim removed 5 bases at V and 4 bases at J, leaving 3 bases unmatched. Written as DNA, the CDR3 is TGTGCCAGCAGTTACCTAGCGGGAGCAGATACGCAGTATTTT. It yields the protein CASSYLAGADTQYF.

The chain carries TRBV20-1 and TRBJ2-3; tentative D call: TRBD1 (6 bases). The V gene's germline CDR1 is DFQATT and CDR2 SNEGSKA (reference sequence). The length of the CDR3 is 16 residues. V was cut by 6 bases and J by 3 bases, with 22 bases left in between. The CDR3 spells CSAQAPPGEGTDTQYF. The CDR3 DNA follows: TGCAGTGCCCAAGCCCCCCCAGGGGAAGGAACAGATACGCAGTATTTT.

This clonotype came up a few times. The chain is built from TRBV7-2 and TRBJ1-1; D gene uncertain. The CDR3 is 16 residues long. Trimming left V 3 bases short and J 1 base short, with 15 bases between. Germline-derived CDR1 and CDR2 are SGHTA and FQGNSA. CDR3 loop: CASSFLGSGWNTEAFF. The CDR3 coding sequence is TGTGCCAGCAGCTTTTTGGGGAGCGGTTGGAACACTGAAGCTTTCTTT. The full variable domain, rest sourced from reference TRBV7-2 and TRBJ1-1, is GAGVSQSPSNKVTEKGKDVELRCDPISGHTALYWYRQSLGQGLEFLIYFQGNSAPDKSGLPSDRFSAERTGGSVSTLTIQRTQQEDSAVYLCASSFLGSGWNTEAFFGQGTRLTVV.

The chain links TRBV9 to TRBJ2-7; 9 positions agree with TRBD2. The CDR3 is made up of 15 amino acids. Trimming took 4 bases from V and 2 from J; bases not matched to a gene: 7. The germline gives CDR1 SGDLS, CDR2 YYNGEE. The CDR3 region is CASSTAGGRAYEQYF. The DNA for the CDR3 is TGTGCCAGCAGCACCGCTGGCGGGAGGGCCTACGAGCAGTACTTC.

CDR3 DNA: TGCGCCAGCAGCCAAGAGGGGGGTCAGGGAATTGGGGCCAACGTCCTGACTTTC. Protein product: CASSQEGGQGIGANVLTF. This sequence joins TRBV4-3 and TRBJ2-6; the D gene is possibly TRBD2 (6 bases). In germline, CDR1 is LGHNA, CDR2 YSLEER. V shed 0 bases and J shed 3 bases, with 15 bases lying between them. The CDR3 has 18 residues.

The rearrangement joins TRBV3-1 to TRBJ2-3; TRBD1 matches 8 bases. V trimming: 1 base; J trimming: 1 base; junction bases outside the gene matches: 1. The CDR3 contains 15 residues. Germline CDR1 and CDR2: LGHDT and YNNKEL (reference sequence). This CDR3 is CASSQAGQGTDTQYF. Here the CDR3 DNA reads TGTGCCAGCAGCCAAGCGGGACAGGGCACAGATACGCAGTATTTT.

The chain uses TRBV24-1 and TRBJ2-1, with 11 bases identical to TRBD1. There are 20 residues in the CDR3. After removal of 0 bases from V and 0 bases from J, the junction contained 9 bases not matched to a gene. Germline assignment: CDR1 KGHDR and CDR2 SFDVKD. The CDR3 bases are TGTGCCACCAGTGATTTGGCCCCCGGGACAGGGGGGCCCTCCTACAATGAGCAGTTCTTC. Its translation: CATSDLAPGTGGPSYNEQFF.

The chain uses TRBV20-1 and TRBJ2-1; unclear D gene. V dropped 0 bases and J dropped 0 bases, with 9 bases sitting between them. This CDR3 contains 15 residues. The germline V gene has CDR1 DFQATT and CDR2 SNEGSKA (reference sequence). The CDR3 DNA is TGCAGTGCTAGAGATCTTACTGGCTCCTACAATGAGCAGTTCTTC. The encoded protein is CSARDLTGSYNEQFF.

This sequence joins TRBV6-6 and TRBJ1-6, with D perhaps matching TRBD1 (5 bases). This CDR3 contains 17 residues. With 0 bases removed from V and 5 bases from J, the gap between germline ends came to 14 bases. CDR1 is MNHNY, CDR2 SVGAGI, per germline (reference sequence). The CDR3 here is CASSYSIQGGNNSPLHF. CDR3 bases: TGTGCCAGCAGTTACTCGATCCAGGGCGGGAATAATTCACCCCTCCACTTT.

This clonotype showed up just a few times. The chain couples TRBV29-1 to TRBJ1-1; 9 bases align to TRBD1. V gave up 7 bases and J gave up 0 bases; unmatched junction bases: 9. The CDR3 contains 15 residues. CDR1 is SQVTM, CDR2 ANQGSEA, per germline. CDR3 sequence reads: CSAQGANVVNTEAFF. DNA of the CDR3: TGCAGCGCACAGGGGGCGAATGTGGTGAACACTGAAGCTTTCTTT.